This T cell receptor (beta chain) is drawn from a study of cytotoxic CD8 clonotypes in ibrutinib-treated CLL. Broader study findings: Private clonotypes, not public ones, expanded at ibrutinib response.

This clone was recorded once. Its antigen remains unknown. Germline assignment: CDR1 MDHEN and CDR2 SYDVKM. The length of the CDR3 is 13 residues. Trimming removed 7 bases from V and 7 bases from J, with 13 bases in between. The source of about 2 micrograms of genomic DNA for TCR beta libraries was cryopreserved PBMCs. The assay was immunoSEQ multiplex PCR, and TCRdb's table has in-frame clones only and misses some. The sample includes 160,000 or so clones, about four fifths of them seen just once. The chain recombines TRBV28 with TRBJ1-4, with D tentatively TRBD1 (6 bases). This material consisted of PBMCs, taken after 24 months of ibrutinib treatment. The TCR originated in a human donor with chronic lymphocytic leukemia. CDR3 amino acids: CASKRGGSEKLFF. Written as DNA, the CDR3 is TGTGCCAGCAAGAGGGGGGGTTCTGAAAAACTGTTTTTT.